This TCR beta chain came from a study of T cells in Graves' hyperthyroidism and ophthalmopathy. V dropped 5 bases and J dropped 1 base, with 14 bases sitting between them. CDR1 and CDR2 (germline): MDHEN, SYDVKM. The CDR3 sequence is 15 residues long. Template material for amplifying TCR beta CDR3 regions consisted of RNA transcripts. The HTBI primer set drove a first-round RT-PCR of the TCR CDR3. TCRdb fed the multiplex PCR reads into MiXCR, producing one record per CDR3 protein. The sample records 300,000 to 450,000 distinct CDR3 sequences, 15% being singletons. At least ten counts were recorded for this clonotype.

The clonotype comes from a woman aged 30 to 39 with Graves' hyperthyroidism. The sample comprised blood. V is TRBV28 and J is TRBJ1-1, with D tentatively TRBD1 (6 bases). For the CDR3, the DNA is TGTGCCAGCAGTCGAACGGGGGCTAGGAACACTGAAGCTTTCTTT. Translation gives CASSRTGARNTEAFF.